Listed here are 21 T cell receptor beta chains from one sample, sequenced in a study of shared clonotypes between healthy human individuals. TCRdb's table, derived via immunoSEQ multiplex PCR, lists solely in-frame clones and lacks some. The repertoire consists of just over 2,000,000 clones, with over 85% occurring once and the leading ten covering 0.13%. The sequenced sample was naive CD4+ T cells sorted from blood. As to subset: CD45RA+ positively selected. These receptors were collected from a man aged 18 to 35 in good health.

A single count supports this clone. V and J are TRBV7-9 and TRBJ2-4; D not certain. Trimming took 1 base from V and 8 from J, leaving 3 bases between them. Germline-derived CDR1 and CDR2 are SEHNR and FQNEAQ (reference sequence). The CDR3 has 11 amino acids. For the CDR3, the DNA is TGTGCCAGCAGCTTAGGGGACATTCAGTACTTC. This gives the protein CASSLGDIQYF.

The chain combines TRBV5-1 with TRBJ1-1; D is unresolved. Trimming took 1 base from V and 1 from J, leaving 5 bases between them. Germline assignment: CDR1 SGHRS and CDR2 YFSETQ. This CDR3 spans 13 amino acids. CDR3 sequence (DNA): TGCGCCAGCAGCTTGTTGTCGAACACTGAAGCTTTCTTT. Translation: CASSLLSNTEAFF.

The V call is TRBV28, the J call TRBJ1-2; TRBD1 aligns across 8 bases. J gave up 5 bases and V 10 bases, and 9 bases lay outside the gene matches. Germline V lookup: CDR1 MDHEN, CDR2 SYDVKM. The CDR3 has 13 amino acids. CDR3 nucleotides: TGTGCCACCAAAACAGGGGGGACGTATGGCTACACCTTC. Translated: CATKTGGTYGYTF.

DNA for the CDR3: TGTGCCAGCAGTTTGGGGGGCGCGAAGGAGACCCAGTACTTC. Translating gives CASSLGGAKETQYF. V usage is TRBV9 and J usage is TRBJ2-5; either TRBD1 or TRBD2 may supply D (6 bases each). Between the trimmed V and J ends, which lost 5 bases and 5 bases, there was a span of 16 bases. From germline, CDR1 is SGDLS and CDR2 YYNGEE. CDR3 size: 14 residues.

The chain has TRBV2 and TRBJ2-5; 7 bases line up with TRBD1. Germline V gene sequence: CDR1 SNHLY, CDR2 FYNNEI. V trimming: 7 bases; J trimming: 2 bases; junction bases outside the gene matches: 4. The CDR3 consists of 13 residues. CDR3 in amino acids: CASIRDRQETQYF. CDR3 coding DNA: TGTGCCAGCATTAGGGACAGACAAGAGACCCAGTACTTC.

The chain has TRBV11-2 and TRBJ1-1, with TRBD1 identical over 7 bases. Germline lookup yields CDR1 SGHAT and CDR2 FQNNGV. CDR3 length: 14 residues. With 3 bases clipped from V and 7 bases from J, the junction kept 8 bases outside the gene matches. CDR3 protein: CASSFIGGQNEAFF. As DNA, the CDR3 is TGTGCCAGCAGCTTTATTGGGGGACAGAATGAAGCTTTCTTT.

J is TRBJ2-5 and V is TRBV9, with D unresolved. This CDR3 spans 14 amino acids. Germline V gene data show CDR1 as SGDLS and CDR2 as YYNGEE. Between the trimmed V and J ends, which lost 0 bases and 1 base, there was a span of 7 bases. The CDR3 DNA is TGTGCCAGCAGCGTAGATAACGGCCAAGAGACCCAGTACTTC. Amino acid sequence: CASSVDNGQETQYF.

The sample holds a few counts of this clone. This sample includes further DNA sequences coding for the same CDR3. The chain employs TRBV28 and TRBJ2-7, with no clear D. Germline V gene sequence: CDR1 MDHEN, CDR2 SYDVKM. The CDR3 has 12 amino acids. Trimming shortened V by 1 base and J by 3 bases, and 4 bases separated the two germline ends. This CDR3 reads CASSLLGYEQYF. CDR3 bases: TGTGCCAGCAGTTTATTGGGCTACGAGCAGTACTTC. Full variable domain (outside the CDR3, taken from reference TRBV28 and TRBJ2-7): DVKVTQSSRYLVKRTGEKVFLECVQDMDHENMFWYRQDPGLGLRLIYFSYDVKMKEKGDIPEGYSVSREKKERFSLILESASTNQTSMYLCASSLLGYEQYFGPGTRLTVT.

The chain joins TRBV2 to TRBJ1-3; D remains unclear. Trimming pared 1 base from V and 2 bases from J, leaving 12 bases between. Germline CDR1 reads SNHLY; CDR2 reads FYNNEI. The CDR3 runs to 16 residues. The CDR3: CASSEVRYSAGNTIYF. In nucleotides, the CDR3 is TGTGCCAGCAGTGAAGTTCGATACTCGGCTGGAAACACCATATATTTT.

This sequence joins TRBV29-1 and TRBJ2-1; no definite D call. Trimming removed 1 base from V and 3 bases from J, with 19 bases in between. From germline, CDR1 is SQVTM and CDR2 ANQGSEA. This CDR3 has 17 amino acids. The CDR3 DNA reads as TGCAGCGTTGAAGGGGCGCCGACGGCCTTGAACTACAATGAGCAGTTCTTC. It encodes CSVEGAPTALNYNEQFF.

The V and J genes are TRBV2 and TRBJ1-2; 9 bases fit TRBD1. The germline CDR1 and CDR2 sequences are SNHLY and FYNNEI. CDR3 length: 14 amino acids. Unmatched junction bases numbered 7, after V lost 7 bases and J lost 4 bases. In nucleotides, the CDR3 is TGTGCCAGCATCCCGGGACAGGGTATCTATGGCTACACCTTC. Its translation is CASIPGQGIYGYTF.

The table lists this clone with a count of one. The chain carries TRBV27 and TRBJ1-2; the D gene is possibly TRBD1 (6 bases). The germline V gene encodes CDR1 MNHEY and CDR2 SMNVEV (reference sequence). The V gene lost 0 bases and the J gene lost 8 bases, with 13 bases spanning the gap. The CDR3 extends over 14 amino acids. The CDR3 DNA reads as TGTGCCAGCAGTTTATCGCGGGGGCTGGGGGGCTACACCTTC. Its translation: CASSLSRGLGGYTF.

The V gene is TRBV15, the J gene TRBJ2-7, with 10 bases matching TRBD1. With 2 bases clipped from V and 6 bases from J, the junction kept 7 bases outside the gene matches. Germline V gives CDR1 LNHNV, CDR2 YYDKDF (reference sequence). The CDR3 has 15 residues. The CDR3 DNA sequence: TGTGCCACCAGCAGACAGGACAGGGGGGCGGCCGAGCAGTACTTC. It is translated as CATSRQDRGAAEQYF.

Comments on this clone: The missing conserved phenylalanine or tryptophan at the end of this CDR3 makes a read error likely. This chain uses TRBV9 with TRBJ1-3; D may be TRBD1 (6 bases). The length of the CDR3 is 15 residues. Trimming removed 3 bases at V and 0 bases at J, with 10 bases between. Per germline, CDR1 SGDLS and CDR2 YYNGEE. CDR3 in DNA: TGTGCCAGCAGCGCGACAGGTGTCTCTGGAAACACCATATATTCT. Protein product: CASSATGVSGNTIYS.

In regard to this clone: An end of the junction does not agree with germline; a read error may underlie this. The V and J genes are TRBV10-3 and TRBJ1-5; no clear D gene. Germline values: CDR1 ENHRY, CDR2 SYGVKD. This CDR3 is built from 15 residues. The CDR3 sequence is CASSESQTSNQPQHF. The CDR3, as DNA: TGCGCCAGCAGTGAATCACAGACTTCTAATCAGCCCCAGCATTTT.

Concerning this clone: Distinct nucleotide sequences in the sample also encode this CDR3. The chain links TRBV9 to TRBJ2-7, with 11 bases matching TRBD2. This CDR3 contains 15 residues. V dropped 3 bases and J dropped 3; count of bases not matched to a gene: 5. In germline, CDR1 is SGDLS, CDR2 YYNGEE. The DNA for the CDR3 is TGTGCCAGCAGCGCCACTAGCGGGAGTATCTACGAGCAGTACTTC. Amino acid sequence: CASSATSGSIYEQYF. Full variable domain (remainder filled in from reference TRBV9 and TRBJ2-7): DSGVTQTPKHLITATGQRVTLRCSPRSGDLSVYWYQQSLDQGLQFLIQYYNGEERAKGNILERFSAQQFPDLHSELNLSSLELGDSALYFCASSATSGSIYEQYFGPGTRLTVT.

The chain uses TRBV6-1 and TRBJ2-3, with D possibly being TRBD1 (6 bases). V gave up 4 bases and J gave up 6 bases, with 14 bases separating them. Germline assignment: CDR1 MNHNS and CDR2 SASEGT. The length of the CDR3 is 14 residues. The CDR3 DNA sequence: TGTGCCAGCAGTGGCCTCCGAGGGGGTGATACGCAGTATTTT. Its translation: CASSGLRGGDTQYF.

The J gene is TRBJ1-2, the V gene TRBV28; 10 nucleotides match TRBD1. The CDR3 totals 13 residues. Trimming took 5 bases from V and 6 from J; bases not matched to a gene: 3. Germline CDR1 and CDR2: MDHEN and SYDVKM. CDR3 nucleotides: TGTGCCAGCAGTCGCGGACAGGGGGATGGCTACACCTTC. Translated, it gives CASSRGQGDGYTF.

The rearrangement links TRBV12-5 to TRBJ2-7; D is unclear. The germline V gene has CDR1 LGHNT and CDR2 FRNRAP. This CDR3 contains 12 residues. The V end was cut by 5 bases, the J end by 2 bases, with 7 bases between. The CDR3 DNA reads TGTGCTAGTGGTCCGGAAACCTACGAGCAGTACTTC. It encodes CASGPETYEQYF.

Concerning this clone itself: Other DNA sequences in the sample encode the same CDR3. This chain uses TRBV30 with TRBJ1-1; D is uncertain. Trimming left V 3 bases short and J 1 base short, with 9 bases between. Germline V gene data show CDR1 as GTSNPN and CDR2 as SVGIG (reference sequence). The CDR3 is 13 amino acids. The CDR3 nucleotides are TGTGCCTGGAGAGGTAGATGGAACACTGAAGCTTTCTTT. It encodes CAWRGRWNTEAFF.

Turning to this clone: The junction differs from germline at one of its ends, possibly a read error. CDR3: CASSFSREISSYNSPLHF. The CDR3 DNA follows: TGTGCTAGCAGCTTTTCTAGGGAGATCAGCTCCTATAATTCACCCCTCCACTTT. The genes are TRBV7-7 and TRBJ1-6; D is ambiguous. This CDR3 region has 18 residues. Germline values: CDR1 SSHAT, CDR2 FNYEAQ (reference sequence).